Sequencing of this T cell receptor beta chain was carried out in a study of CD4 and CD8 cells across lung adenocarcinoma regions. MiXCR, applied by TCRdb to the PCR reads, yields one record per CDR3 protein. The sample lists approximately 24,000 distinct CDR3 sequences; less than 60% were seen once. The CDR3 covers 16 residues. Germline values: CDR1 MNHEY, CDR2 SMNVEV (reference sequence). Localized lung adenocarcinoma, a non-small cell lung cancer, affected the donors. As concerns this clonotype: Germline and junction disagree at one end, which may indicate a read error.

The TCR comes from a male donor with lung adenocarcinoma. The CD4 and CD8 labels of this study may be unreliable. The chain employs TRBV27 and TRBJ2-3; possibly TRBD2 for D (7 bases). Sequencing input: CD8+ T cells from the center of a lung tumor. In DNA, the CDR3 is TGTGCCAGCAGGGGAAGGGGGGGCGGGGGCCCAGAGACGCAGTATTTC. Its translation is CASRGRGGGGPETQYF.